This T cell receptor (beta chain) emerged from a study of cytomegalovirus exposure and HLA in healthy donors. TCRdb keeps only in-frame clones here, not all; method: immunoSEQ multiplex PCR. The table shows tens of thousands of clones, with roughly 94% occurring only once. Findings and limits, study-wide: Despite most TCR sequences being rare, some public TCRs occurred in many donors. According to the study, roughly 160 TCR beta chains were cytomegalovirus-associated.

Separation from the 666-subject first cohort characterized the roughly 130-subject validation cohort, to which the donors belonged. Germline V CDR1 and CDR2: LNHDA, SQIVND (reference sequence). The CDR3 is 15 amino acids. V trimming: 6 bases; J trimming: 7 bases; junction bases outside the gene matches: 13. Concerning this clone itself: What it binds is unknown.

Input material: PBMCs. This rearrangement joins TRBV19 to TRBJ2-5; 8 nucleotides line up with TRBD1. This clonotype was obtained from a woman in her late teens or twenties in good health and CMV-seropositive. The CDR3 sequence: CASSSTQGAQGTQYF. CDR3 nucleotides: TGTGCCAGTAGCTCCACCCAGGGGGCTCAGGGGACCCAGTACTTC. The variable domain in full, completed from reference TRBV19 and TRBJ2-5, reads DGGITQSPKYLFRKEGQNVTLSCEQNLNHDAMYWYRQDPGQGLRLIYYSQIVNDFQKGDIAEGYSVSREKKESFPLTVTSAQKNPTAFYLCASSSTQGAQGTQYFGPGTRLLVL.